The rows below give T cell receptor beta chains drawn from one sample of a study of blood T cell repertoires in COVID-19. Clones were sequenced by immunoSEQ multiplex PCR, and TCRdb holds only the in-frame ones, with some missing. The sample consists of about 140,000 clones, around four fifths of them appearing once. The sample taken for sequencing was peripheral blood. The receptors were sampled from a human donor in a cohort sampled during active COVID-19. The CDR3 runs from the conserved cysteine through the conserved F or W. The order of the fields is D gene, J gene, clone size, V gene, CDR3 DNA, CDR3 protein. A D gene is named only where the DNA matches it firmly. The size field is filled for only some rows; it gives once, few, many or a size class.

>.|TRBJ1-1|.|TRBV4-1
TGCGCCAGCAGCCAAGAGGCCGGCAGAGGGAACACTGAAGCTTTCTTT
CASSQEAGRGNTEAFF
>.|TRBJ2-7|few|TRBV5-4
TGTGCCAGCAGCGGGGACATTTCCTACGAGCAGTACTTC
CASSGDISYEQYF
>TRBD1|TRBJ1-2|.|TRBV6-6
TGTGCCAGCAGTAAACAGGGGGGTGAGAGTGGCTACACCTTC
CASSKQGGESGYTF
>TRBD2|TRBJ2-7|.|TRBV30
TGTGCCTGGAGCGGAGGGACTAGCGGGTTTAGGACCGATGGGTCCTACGAGCAGTACTTC
CAWSGGTSGFRTDGSYEQYF
>TRBD2|TRBJ2-1|.|TRBV6-2/TRBV6-3
TGTGCCAGCAGTTACTCGATAGGGACTAGCGCCCCTTGGGTCAATGAGCAGTTCTTC
CASSYSIGTSAPWVNEQFF
>TRBD1|TRBJ1-3|.|TRBV5-1
TGCGCCAGCAGCCCGCGGGGACAGGACTTTTCTGGAAACACCATATATTTT
CASSPRGQDFSGNTIYF
>TRBD2|TRBJ2-7|.|TRBV7-2
TGTGCCAGCAGCTTAGATCCTAGCGGCGAGCAGTACTTC
CASSLDPSGEQYF
>TRBD2|TRBJ2-1|few|TRBV4-2
TGTGCCAGCAGCACGCAAGGGCTAGCGGGAGCCCGAAGCTCCTACAATGAGCAGTTCTTC
CASSTQGLAGARSSYNEQFF
>.|TRBJ2-2|once|TRBV6-5
TGTGCCAGCAGTTACGAACCTTGGACAGCCGGGGAGCTGTTTTTT
CASSYEPWTAGELFF
>.|TRBJ2-3|.|TRBV28
.
CASSFLERADTQYF
>.|TRBJ1-3|.|TRBV29-1
TGCAGCGTTGCTGAGACAGCGATCTCTGGAAACACCATATATTTT
CSVAETAISGNTIYF
>TRBD1|TRBJ1-2|.|TRBV4-2
TGTGCCAGCAGCCCACGGACAGGGACTAACTATGGCTACACCTTC
CASSPRTGTNYGYTF
>.|TRBJ2-1|.|TRBV27
TGTGCCAGCAGTTTAGGCCGGGGTAACGATGAGCAGTTCTTC
CASSLGRGNDEQFF
>TRBD2|TRBJ2-5|.|TRBV7-3
TGTGCCAGCAGCTTAAGAGCGGGAGTTGCAGAGACCCAGTACTTC
CASSLRAGVAETQYF
>TRBD1|TRBJ1-4|.|TRBV9
TGTGCCAGCAGCGAAGGACAGGGAAGATCTAATGAAAAACTGTTTTTT
CASSEGQGRSNEKLFF
>TRBD1|TRBJ2-2|.|TRBV7-2
TGTGCCAGCAGCTTAGAGGGACAGCGCGCGAACACCGGGGAGCTGTTTTTT
CASSLEGQRANTGELFF
>TRBD1|TRBJ2-7|.|TRBV15
TGTGCCACCAGCAAACGACAGGGTAGCTCCTACGAGCAGTACTTC
CATSKRQGSSYEQYF
>.|TRBJ2-2|.|TRBV4-3
TGCGCCAGCAGCCAAGAGATAACAGGAATGGGGGAGCTGTTTTTT
CASSQEITGMGELFF
>TRBD2|TRBJ2-5|.|TRBV4-3
TGCGCCAGCAGCCGCACCTCTAGCGGGAGGGCCCAAGAGACCCAGTACTTC
CASSRTSSGRAQETQYF
>.|TRBJ2-1|.|TRBV12-3/TRBV12-4
TGTGCCACCTTAGTTTACCAGGGGACGGAGCAGTTCTTC
CATLVYQGTEQFF
>TRBD2|TRBJ2-1|.|TRBV7-2
TGTGCCAGCAAATGGGATGCAGCGGGAGGGCTTGAGCAGTTCTTC
CASKWDAAGGLEQFF
>TRBD1|TRBJ2-7|.|TRBV3-1/TRBV3-2
TGTGCCAGCAGCCGGGACAGGACCTTCTACGAGCAGTACTTC
CASSRDRTFYEQYF
>TRBD1|TRBJ1-2|.|TRBV18
TGTGCCAGCTCACCAGAGACAGGGGGCATGTATGGCTACACCTTC
CASSPETGGMYGYTF
>.|TRBJ1-1|.|TRBV6-5
TGTGCCAGCAGTTACTCGCGGGGAAGGAGAAACACTGAAGCTTTCTTT
CASSYSRGRRNTEAFF
>.|TRBJ2-3|.|TRBV7-2
TGTGCCAGCAGGCGGGATGCGGGCACAGATACGCAGTATTTT
CASRRDAGTDTQYF
>TRBD2|TRBJ2-3|.|TRBV5-4
TGTGCCAGCAGCTTTGGGGGTAGCGGGCCTAGCACAGATACGCAGTATTTT
CASSFGGSGPSTDTQYF
>.|TRBJ2-6|.|TRBV2
TGTGCCAGCAGTGACTTCTCTGGGGCCAACGTCCTGACTTTC
CASSDFSGANVLTF
>TRBD1|TRBJ2-6|.|TRBV24-1
TGTGCCACCAGTGACCGGGACAGGGTTCACTCTGGGGCCAACGTCCTGACTTTC
CATSDRDRVHSGANVLTF
>TRBD2|TRBJ2-5|.|TRBV28
TGTGCCAGCATCCTTAGCGGGTCCCGGGCGGAGACCCAGTACTTC
CASILSGSRAETQYF
>TRBD2|TRBJ2-5|.|TRBV18
TGTGCCAGCTCACCCTATAGCGGGAGAGAGACCCAGTACTTC
CASSPYSGRETQYF
>TRBD2|TRBJ2-2|.|TRBV7-2
TGTGCCAGCAGTGTGACTAGCGGGCTGAACACCGGGGAGCTGTTTTTT
CASSVTSGLNTGELFF
>.|TRBJ1-3|.|TRBV27
TGTGCCAGCAGTGTTGACAGGCTTTCCTCTGGAAACACCATATATTTT
CASSVDRLSSGNTIYF
>.|TRBJ1-6|.|TRBV5-4
TGTGCCAGCAGCTCCCGGGACTTCAATTCACCCCTCCACTTT
CASSSRDFNSPLHF
>.|TRBJ2-5|.|TRBV7-9
TGTGCCAGCAGCTTTACTAGTAAAGAGACCCAGTACTTC
CASSFTSKETQYF
>TRBD1|TRBJ1-2|.|TRBV12-3/TRBV12-4
TGTGCCAGCAGTACGAGCACAGGGGTTGGCTACACCTTC
CASSTSTGVGYTF
>.|TRBJ1-3|.|TRBV9
TGTGCCAGCAGCGCCGAGATAAGCTCTGGAAACACCATATATTTT
CASSAEISSGNTIYF
>.|TRBJ2-7|.|TRBV18
TGTGCCAGCTCACCGGGACTCAACCCTCGGGAGCAGTACTTC
CASSPGLNPREQYF
>TRBD1|TRBJ2-7|.|TRBV11-2
TGTGCCAGCAGCTTAGGACAGGGGGCAAGGGAGCAGTACTTC
CASSLGQGAREQYF
>.|TRBJ1-3|.|TRBV2
TGTGCCACCGAAGCCACATACATCGGGATCCGTCTTTTCTCTGGAAACACCATATATTTT
CATEATYIGIRLFSGNTIYF
>TRBD1|TRBJ1-1|once|TRBV27
TGTGCCAGCAGGACAGGGACCGAAGCTTTCTTT
CASRTGTEAFF
>.|TRBJ1-3|.|TRBV6-5
TGTGCCAGCAGTTCACCACAGGTCTCTGGAAACACCATATATTTT
CASSSPQVSGNTIYF
>TRBD1|TRBJ1-2|.|TRBV18
TGTGCCAGCTCACCGGGACAGGGGGATGGCTACACCTTC
CASSPGQGDGYTF
>.|TRBJ1-6|.|TRBV27
TGTGCCAGCAGTTTGGGGGCCCATTCACCCCTCCACTTT
CASSLGAHSPLHF
>.|TRBJ1-4|.|TRBV28
TGTGCCAGCAGTTTATCGGGGGCAGGGGAGGGTGAAAAACTGTTTTTT
CASSLSGAGEGEKLFF
>.|TRBJ2-1|.|TRBV7-8
TGTGCCAGCAGCTTAAGGCGGCATAACAATGAGCAGTTCTTC
CASSLRRHNNEQFF
>TRBD2|TRBJ2-5|.|TRBV7-9
TGTGCCAGCAGCTTAGAATCTGGACTAGCGGGAGGATCCAGAGAGACCCAGTACTTC
CASSLESGLAGGSRETQYF
>.|TRBJ2-1|.|TRBV7-2
TGTGCCAGCAGCGTAGAGGGGCAGGGCTACAATGAGCAGTTCTTC
CASSVEGQGYNEQFF
>TRBD2|TRBJ2-1|.|TRBV7-8
TGTGCCAGCAGCCCTCGGGCCGGGACTAGTGTTGGGGATGAGCAGTTCTTC
CASSPRAGTSVGDEQFF
>.|TRBJ1-1|.|TRBV18
TGTGCCAGCTCTACCACGGTGAACACTGAAGCTTTCTTT
CASSTTVNTEAFF
>.|TRBJ2-3|.|TRBV5-1
TGCGCCAGCAGCATCCCAGCTAGCGTCCTCGGGGATACGCAGTATTTT
CASSIPASVLGDTQYF
>TRBD1|TRBJ2-6|.|TRBV7-9
TGTGCCAGCAGCCCGGGACAGGGAGGCTCTGGGGCCAACGTCCTGACTTTC
CASSPGQGGSGANVLTF
>.|TRBJ1-4|.|TRBV16
TGTGCCAGCAGCCAGAGTCGATTTGAAAAACTGTTTTTT
CASSQSRFEKLFF
>TRBD2|TRBJ2-3|.|TRBV6-6
TGTGCCAGCAGCGGGACTAGCGGGAGTCGGGGGGATACGCAGTATTTT
CASSGTSGSRGDTQYF
>TRBD2|TRBJ2-5|.|TRBV5-5
TGTGCCAGCAGGCGAACGGGAGGCTGGGAGACCCAGTACTTC
CASRRTGGWETQYF
>TRBD1|TRBJ1-4|once|TRBV3-1/TRBV3-2
TGTGCCAGCAGCCCTCACGGGGGCGGACAGGGAGGTGAAAAACTGTTTTTT
CASSPHGGGQGGEKLFF